One sample yielded the 31 T cell receptor beta chains listed below, sequenced in a study of shared clonotypes between healthy human individuals. The assay was immunoSEQ multiplex PCR, and TCRdb's table has in-frame clones only and misses some. The data hold more than 1 million clones, with approximately 80% observed a single time. Sequencing input: memory CD4+ T cells from PBMCs. Specified subset: CD45RA-negative fraction. These receptors originate from a man aged 18 to 29 in good health. Some clones in this sample may be carry-over from other donors' samples.

This sequence joins TRBV30 and TRBJ2-1; 8 nucleotides match TRBD2. Germline V gene sequence: CDR1 GTSNPN, CDR2 SVGIG (reference sequence). CDR3 length: 15 residues. J gave up 2 bases and V 1 base, and 4 bases lay outside the gene matches. The CDR3 sequence: CAWSGRREAYNEQFF. The CDR3, as DNA: TGTGCCTGGAGTGGACGGCGGGAGGCCTACAATGAGCAGTTCTTC.

This clone was recorded a few times. The chain combines TRBV30 with TRBJ2-6, with D possibly TRBD1 on 6 matching bases. This CDR3 has 16 residues. Germline loops: CDR1 GTSNPN, CDR2 SVGIG (reference sequence). V lost 0 bases and J 4 bases, leaving 13 bases between the germline ends. Written as DNA, the CDR3 is TGTGCCTGGAGTGTATTATCAACAGGGGGGGCCAACGTCCTGACTTTC. Amino acids: CAWSVLSTGGANVLTF.

This clone was seen once. V usage is TRBV4-2 and J usage is TRBJ2-7, with 7 bases lining up with TRBD1. CDR3 length: 16 residues. The V gene's germline CDR1 is LGHNA and CDR2 YNFKEQ. With 4 bases clipped from V and 3 bases from J, the junction kept 12 bases outside the gene matches. The CDR3 DNA is TGTGCCAGCAGCCCTGCCGCCGGGACAGACCTCTACGAGCAGTACTTC. Protein product: CASSPAAGTDLYEQYF.

The CDR3 DNA reads TGTGCCAGTATTGATCAGCGGGAGGTATCGACCGGGGAGCTGTTTTTT. Translated: CASIDQREVSTGELFF. This rearrangement joins TRBV19 to TRBJ2-2; TRBD2 agrees at 9 bases. The ends lost 7 bases at V and 5 bases at J; junction bases unmatched: 11. Germline V gene lookup returns CDR1 LNHDA and CDR2 SQIVND (reference sequence). The CDR3 extends over 16 amino acids. Variable domain in full (rest from reference TRBV19 and TRBJ2-2): DGGITQSPKYLFRKEGQNVTLSCEQNLNHDAMYWYRQDPGQGLRLIYYSQIVNDFQKGDIAEGYSVSREKKESFPLTVTSAQKNPTAFYLCASIDQREVSTGELFFGEGSRLTVL.

The genes are TRBV7-9 and TRBJ2-5, with D possibly being TRBD1 (6 bases). Germline V gene data show CDR1 as SEHNR and CDR2 as FQNEAQ (reference sequence). This CDR3 is 14 amino acids long. Deletions cut 6 bases from V and 4 bases from J, with 15 bases between. The CDR3 DNA sequence: TGTGCCAGCAGAGACAGCGGACAGCCAGAGACCCAGTACTTC. Translation: CASRDSGQPETQYF. Supplemented by reference TRBV7-9 and TRBJ2-5, the full variable domain reads DTGVSQNPRHKITKRGQNVTFRCDPISEHNRLYWYRQTLGQGPEFLTYFQNEAQLEKSRLLSDRFSAERPKGSFSTLEIQRTEQGDSAMYLCASRDSGQPETQYFGPGTRLLVL.

V and J are TRBV28 and TRBJ1-2; 8 nucleotides agree with TRBD1. This CDR3 is built from 16 residues. CDR1 is MDHEN, CDR2 SYDVKM, per germline. Trimming at V came to 4 bases and at J to 4 bases, leaving 11 bases not matched to a gene. The CDR3 spells CASSSTAQGVTYGYTF. CDR3 nucleotides: TGTGCCAGCAGTTCCACGGCACAGGGGGTGACCTATGGCTACACCTTC.

The J gene is TRBJ2-5, the V gene TRBV30; TRBD2 matches 10 bases. The germline V gene encodes CDR1 GTSNPN and CDR2 SVGIG (reference sequence). J lost 2 bases, V lost 3 bases, and 9 bases had no gene match. The CDR3 sequence is 16 residues long. CDR3 DNA sequence: TGTGCCTGGAGACTTCTAGCGGGAGTTGGGCAAGAGACCCAGTACTTC. Its translation is CAWRLLAGVGQETQYF.

This clone showed up just once. The chain joins TRBV7-9 to TRBJ2-1, with no clear D. V lost 11 bases and J 3 bases, leaving 8 bases between the germline ends. Germline loops: CDR1 SEHNR, CDR2 FQNEAQ (reference sequence). The CDR3 sequence is 11 residues long. CDR3 in DNA: TGTGCCGGTCAGAACTACAATGAGCAGTTCTTC. Its protein is CAGQNYNEQFF. The full variable domain, completed using reference TRBV7-9 and TRBJ2-1, is DTGVSQNPRHKITKRGQNVTFRCDPISEHNRLYWYRQTLGQGPEFLTYFQNEAQLEKSRLLSDRFSAERPKGSFSTLEIQRTEQGDSAMYLCAGQNYNEQFFGPGTRLTVL.

V usage is TRBV6-1 and J usage is TRBJ1-1; D ambiguous. V was pared by 0 bases and J by 11 bases, with 13 bases between. CDR1 and CDR2 (germline): MNHNS, SASEGT. The CDR3 loop spans 13 amino acids. Here the CDR3 DNA reads TGTGCCAGCAGTGAAGCGGTGGGCGGACGGGCTTTCTTT. Residues: CASSEAVGGRAFF.

The chain links TRBV28 to TRBJ2-1, with a possible D match to TRBD1 (8 bases). CDR1 and CDR2 from the germline V gene are MDHEN and SYDVKM. The CDR3 length is 18 residues. Trimming removed 6 bases from V and 8 bases from J, with 29 bases in between. Written as DNA, the CDR3 is TGTGCCAGCAGAAATTTCGGGGGGACAGGTAACTTGAGGGATGAGCAGTTCTTC. It yields the protein CASRNFGGTGNLRDEQFF.

A few counts support this clone. The chain couples TRBV19 to TRBJ2-3; no clear D gene. Trimming took off 8 bases at V and 0 bases at J, with 12 bases between the two ends. CDR1 is LNHDA and CDR2 is SQIVND in the germline V gene (reference sequence). CDR3 length equals 14 residues. The CDR3 sequence: CASRTQDSTDTQYF. The CDR3 DNA reads as TGTGCCAGTCGGACCCAGGACAGCACAGATACGCAGTATTTT.

This chain connects TRBV28 to TRBJ1-5; 9 nucleotides agree with TRBD1. This CDR3 is built from 18 residues. The ends lost 6 bases at V and 3 bases at J; junction bases unmatched: 15. CDR1 and CDR2 (germline): MDHEN, SYDVKM. The CDR3 sequence: CASRPPVVGTGTNQPQHF. The CDR3 DNA sequence: TGTGCCAGCAGACCCCCGGTGGTGGGGACAGGGACCAATCAGCCCCAGCATTTT. The variable domain in full, with the rest retrieved from reference TRBV28 and TRBJ1-5, is DVKVTQSSRYLVKRTGEKVFLECVQDMDHENMFWYRQDPGLGLRLIYFSYDVKMKEKGDIPEGYSVSREKKERFSLILESASTNQTSMYLCASRPPVVGTGTNQPQHFGDGTRLSIL.

The V gene is TRBV6-5, the J gene TRBJ2-5, with 12 bases fitting TRBD1. This CDR3 contains 15 residues. Germline assignment: CDR1 MNHEY and CDR2 SVGAGI. V shed 5 bases, J shed 5 bases, and the junction held 6 bases outside the gene matches. The DNA of the CDR3 is TGTGCCAGCAGTACCCGGGACAGGGGGCAGGAGACCCAGTACTTC. This translates into CASSTRDRGQETQYF.

Written as DNA, the CDR3 is TGTGCCAGCAGCCAAGAACCCGGGGTTTCGCAGTTCTTC. This sequence encodes CASSQEPGVSQFF. V gene TRBV4-2 combines with J gene TRBJ2-1; TRBD2 is a possible D gene (5 bases). The V gene's germline CDR1 is LGHNA and CDR2 YNFKEQ. The CDR3 is made up of 13 amino acids. The germline V and J ends were trimmed by 0 bases and 12 bases, with 12 bases remaining between them.

J is TRBJ2-3 and V is TRBV12-5; possible D gene TRBD2, 6 bases. Germline V gene sequence: CDR1 LGHNT, CDR2 FRNRAP. The CDR3 has 14 amino acids. Between the trimmed V and J ends, which lost 4 bases and 5 bases, there was a span of 13 bases. The CDR3 DNA reads TGTGCTAGTGGTTCCCCTAGCGATGGAGATACGCAGTATTTT. Translation gives CASGSPSDGDTQYF.

This clone was seen repeatedly, ten times or more. In DNA form, the CDR3 reads TGTGCCAGTAGTATATCGGGGTTGAGGGGAGATCAGCCCCAGCATTTT. Amino acids: CASSISGLRGDQPQHF. This chain links TRBV19 with TRBJ1-5; the D gene is possibly TRBD1 (5 bases). The CDR3 runs to 16 residues. Trimming took 2 bases from V and 5 from J, leaving 16 bases between them. The germline CDR1 and CDR2 sequences are LNHDA and SQIVND (reference sequence).

The V and J genes are TRBV5-1 and TRBJ1-5; possibly TRBD1 for D (5 bases). Germline V gene sequence: CDR1 SGHRS, CDR2 YFSETQ. The V and J ends lost 0 bases and 3 bases respectively, with 10 bases between them. The CDR3 consists of 15 residues. The CDR3 is CASSLADSPNQPQHF. The CDR3 region has the DNA TGCGCCAGCAGCTTGGCCGACAGTCCCAATCAGCCCCAGCATTTT.

The chain uses TRBV28 and TRBJ1-4; tentatively, D is TRBD1 (6 bases). The CDR3 consists of 16 residues. From germline, CDR1 is MDHEN and CDR2 SYDVKM. Trimming cost V 2 bases and J 6 bases, with 16 bases left between them. DNA for the CDR3: TGTGCCAGCAGTTTAAATTCCCGGACAGAGCATGAAAAACTGTTTTTT. The encoded protein is CASSLNSRTEHEKLFF.

This chain uses TRBV6-5 with TRBJ1-5, with a weak D call TRBD1 (6 bases). The CDR3 runs to 14 residues. Germline-derived CDR1 and CDR2 are MNHEY and SVGAGI. Between the trimmed V and J ends, which lost 2 bases and 7 bases, there was a span of 12 bases. The CDR3 bases are TGTGCCAGCAGTTACGGGGGCGATGGGCAGCCCCAGCATTTT. Encoded protein: CASSYGGDGQPQHF.

V is TRBV6-4 and J is TRBJ2-5; D perhaps matches TRBD1 (6 bases). V lost 5 bases, J lost 2 bases, and 9 bases lay in between. The CDR3 totals 13 residues. Germline V gene data show CDR1 as MRHNA and CDR2 as SNTAGT. CDR3 nucleotide sequence: TGTGCCAGCAGTCGACAGGCACAAGAGACCCAGTACTTC. Translation gives CASSRQAQETQYF.

The chain links TRBV6-5 to TRBJ2-5; a possible D gene is TRBD1 (5 bases). The CDR3 consists of 14 residues. Trimming shortened V by 6 bases and J by 4 bases, and 15 bases separated the two germline ends. The germline gives CDR1 MNHEY, CDR2 SVGAGI. The CDR3 nucleotides read TGTGCCAGCAGGCCCAACAGGTTTGGAGAGACCCAGTACTTC. Encoded protein: CASRPNRFGETQYF.

About this clone itself: A much larger clone lies one base from this, so it may be a read error. The V call is TRBV5-1, the J call TRBJ2-5, with 12 bases lining up with TRBD2. Germline CDR1 SGHRS, CDR2 YFSETQ. CDR3 size: 15 residues. The trim removed 2 bases at V and 2 bases at J, leaving 1 base unmatched. The CDR3, as DNA: TGCGCCAGCAGCTTTGGACTAGCGGGACAAGAGACCCAGTACTTC. The encoded protein is CASSFGLAGQETQYF.

V and J are TRBV11-2 and TRBJ1-2, with a possible D match to TRBD1 (5 bases). This CDR3 comprises 14 residues. Germline loops: CDR1 SGHAT, CDR2 FQNNGV. V lost 5 bases, J lost 0 bases, and 10 bases lay in between. The DNA for the CDR3 is TGTGCCAGCAGCCGGGACGAAGCTAACTATGGCTACACCTTC. It yields the protein CASSRDEANYGYTF.

This clone was detected only once. This sequence joins TRBV2 and TRBJ1-1; D is uncertain. Trimming left V 6 bases short and J 1 base short, with 12 bases between. This CDR3 comprises 14 residues. Germline lookup yields CDR1 SNHLY and CDR2 FYNNEI. The CDR3 DNA is TGTGCCAGCAGGCTTATGGGCCCGAACACTGAAGCTTTCTTT. This translates into CASRLMGPNTEAFF.

The V and J genes are TRBV6-1 and TRBJ2-5; either TRBD1 or TRBD2 may fit D (6 bases each). Looked up from germline, CDR1 is MNHNS and CDR2 is SASEGT. The CDR3 is made up of 13 amino acids. V was shortened by 11 bases and J by 4 bases, with 17 bases between the two germline ends. In nucleotides, the CDR3 is TGTGCCCAAGGAGGGGGGCGCGGAGAGACCCAGTACTTC. This translates into CAQGGGRGETQYF.

In its sample, this clone was seen once. The V and J genes are TRBV10-3 and TRBJ2-1, with 8 positions matching TRBD1. The CDR3 has 14 residues. V gave up 7 bases and J gave up 4 bases; unmatched junction bases: 6. Germline V gene sequence: CDR1 ENHRY, CDR2 SYGVKD. The CDR3 bases are TGTGCCATCACGCCGGACAGGGCTTACAATGAGCAGTTCTTC. Translating gives CAITPDRAYNEQFF.

This clone was observed a single time. A read error may be the cause here, since a much bigger clone is one base away. CDR3 protein: CASSTANYGYTF. Written as DNA, the CDR3 is TGTGCCAGCAGCACTGCTAACTATGGCTACACCTTC. The V call is TRBV27, the J call TRBJ1-2; D unclear. The germline V gene has CDR1 MNHEY and CDR2 SMNVEV (reference sequence). The V end was cut by 6 bases, the J end by 0 bases, with 5 bases between. The CDR3 sequence is 12 residues long.

The V and J genes are TRBV5-4 and TRBJ1-1; D gene unclear. This CDR3 comprises 13 residues. V lost 7 bases to trimming and J lost 5 bases, with 15 bases between them. Per the germline V gene, CDR1 is SGHNT and CDR2 is YYREEE (reference sequence). CDR3 in DNA: TGTGCCAGCCGACCGTGGGTGGATACTGAAGCTTTCTTT. Translating it yields CASRPWVDTEAFF. The full variable domain, rest sourced from reference TRBV5-4 and TRBJ1-1, is ETGVTQSPTHLIKTRGQQVTLRCSSQSGHNTVSWYQQALGQGPQFIFQYYREEENGRGNFPPRFSGLQFPNYSSELNVNALELDDSALYLCASRPWVDTEAFFGQGTRLTVV.

The chain has TRBV25-1 and TRBJ2-3; D possibly corresponds to TRBD2 (6 bases). Trimming pared 3 bases from V and 0 bases from J, leaving 16 bases between. The length of the CDR3 is 17 residues. CDR1 is MGHDK, CDR2 SYGVNS, per germline. The CDR3 loop reads CASSDGPTGTSTDTQYF. CDR3 coding DNA: TGTGCCAGCAGTGATGGGCCGACGGGGACTAGCACAGATACGCAGTATTTT.

This clone was recorded a few times. This sequence joins TRBV5-1 and TRBJ1-1; the D is unclear. CDR3 length: 16 amino acids. CDR1 is SGHRS and CDR2 is YFSETQ in the germline V gene. V lost 0 bases, J lost 0 bases, and 12 bases lay in between. CDR3 sequence: CASSLEAALMNTEAFF. CDR3 in DNA: TGCGCCAGCAGCTTGGAGGCCGCTCTCATGAACACTGAAGCTTTCTTT.

The chain joins TRBV28 to TRBJ1-2, with a weak D call TRBD1 (5 bases). The length of the CDR3 is 15 residues. Trimming removed 7 bases from V and 3 bases from J, with 18 bases in between. The germline V gene encodes CDR1 MDHEN and CDR2 SYDVKM. Written as DNA, the CDR3 is TGTGCCAGCAACCCCCCTCAGGGAGGCGACTATGGCTACACCTTC. Its translation is CASNPPQGGDYGYTF.